Listed below are T cell receptor beta chains from one sample, sequenced in a study of blood T cell repertoires in COVID-19. Libraries were prepared by immunoSEQ multiplex PCR; TCRdb keeps only in-frame clonotypes and omits some of them. The sample carries some 150,000 clones, about 91% recorded once. Material for sequencing was peripheral blood. Receptors originate from a woman aged 45-65 years with acute or convalescent COVID-19. Each CDR3 is given with its conserved first and last residue. The D gene is left open where the match is weak. Expanded clones are given a class, and other clones once, few, many or no size at all.

j_gene: TRBJ2-2; abundance: once; d_gene: TRBD2; v_gene: TRBV7-2; CDR3nt: TGTGCCAGCAGCTTAGCGACTGGACTAGCGCCGAACACCGGGGAGCTGTTTTTT; CDR3aa: CASSLATGLAPNTGELFF
j_gene: TRBJ2-2; abundance: NA; d_gene: TRBD2; v_gene: TRBV15; CDR3nt: TGTGCCACCAGCAGTCAGATTAGCGGGGGACGAATGAACACCGGGGAGCTGTTTTTT; CDR3aa: CATSSQISGGRMNTGELFF
j_gene: TRBJ2-3; abundance: NA; d_gene: TRBD2; v_gene: TRBV11-2; CDR3nt: TGTGCCAGCAGCACGACTTGGGAAGCGGGAGGAGATACGCAGTATTTT; CDR3aa: CASSTTWEAGGDTQYF
j_gene: TRBJ1-5; abundance: NA; d_gene: TRBD1; v_gene: TRBV3-1/TRBV3-2; CDR3nt: TGTGCCAGCAGCCACGGGACAGCTCAGCCCCAGCATTTT; CDR3aa: CASSHGTAQPQHF
j_gene: TRBJ2-7; abundance: NA; d_gene: NA; v_gene: TRBV19; CDR3nt: TGTGCCAGTAGTCCTGGGGCAGGCCCCATCTACGAGCAGTACTTC; CDR3aa: CASSPGAGPIYEQYF
j_gene: TRBJ2-2; abundance: NA; d_gene: TRBD2; v_gene: TRBV19; CDR3nt: TGTGCCAGTCTCTCCACTAGCGGGAACACCGGGGAGCTGTTTTTT; CDR3aa: CASLSTSGNTGELFF
j_gene: TRBJ2-2; abundance: NA; d_gene: TRBD1; v_gene: TRBV7-9; CDR3nt: TGTGCCAGCAGCTTCGGGGTTACAGGGGTCACCGGGGAGCTGTTTTTT; CDR3aa: CASSFGVTGVTGELFF
j_gene: TRBJ1-2; abundance: NA; d_gene: NA; v_gene: TRBV7-9; CDR3nt: TGTGCCAGCAGCTTAGGGAGGGGCTATGGCTACACCTTC; CDR3aa: CASSLGRGYGYTF
j_gene: TRBJ2-7; abundance: NA; d_gene: NA; v_gene: TRBV5-6; CDR3nt: TGTGCCAGCAGCTTGGGCTTGGTGCTAGCCTACGAGCAGTACTTC; CDR3aa: CASSLGLVLAYEQYF
j_gene: TRBJ2-6; abundance: once; d_gene: NA; v_gene: TRBV2; CDR3nt: TGTGCCAGCACCGGACGATTCCAGGGATCAGGGGCCAACGTCCTGACTTTC; CDR3aa: CASTGRFQGSGANVLTF
j_gene: TRBJ2-1; abundance: once; d_gene: TRBD2; v_gene: TRBV4-2; CDR3nt: TGTGCCAGCAGCCAAGGACTAGCGGCCTGGCAAGGGGATGAGCAGTTCTTC; CDR3aa: CASSQGLAAWQGDEQFF
j_gene: TRBJ2-1; abundance: NA; d_gene: TRBD1; v_gene: TRBV10-3; CDR3nt: TGTGCCACCTTTCGGGGACAGGGGGCTAGCGATGAGCAGTTCTTC; CDR3aa: CATFRGQGASDEQFF
j_gene: TRBJ2-7; abundance: NA; d_gene: NA; v_gene: TRBV7-9; CDR3nt: TGTGCCAGCAGCCGGGACTACGAGCAGTACTTC; CDR3aa: CASSRDYEQYF
j_gene: TRBJ2-7; abundance: NA; d_gene: TRBD2; v_gene: TRBV19; CDR3nt: TGTGCCAGTACCGAGACTAGCGGGATGGGCGAGCAGTACTTC; CDR3aa: CASTETSGMGEQYF
j_gene: TRBJ2-4; abundance: NA; d_gene: TRBD2; v_gene: TRBV3-1/TRBV3-2; CDR3nt: TGTGCCAGCAGCCAAGCCACTAGCGGGAGGGCCCGCGCCAAAAACATTCAGTACTTC; CDR3aa: CASSQATSGRARAKNIQYF
j_gene: TRBJ1-1; abundance: NA; d_gene: NA; v_gene: TRBV19; CDR3nt: TGTGCCAGTAGTATCAAGCGGGGGGCGACTGAAGCTTTCTTT; CDR3aa: CASSIKRGATEAFF
j_gene: TRBJ1-3; abundance: NA; d_gene: TRBD1; v_gene: TRBV10-1; CDR3nt: TGCGCCAGCAGTAAGGACAGGAGCTCTGGAAACACCATATATTTT; CDR3aa: CASSKDRSSGNTIYF
j_gene: TRBJ2-1; abundance: NA; d_gene: TRBD2; v_gene: TRBV28; CDR3nt: TGTGCCAGCAAGTCCGTCAAGCGGGACTACAATGAGCAGTTCTTC; CDR3aa: CASKSVKRDYNEQFF
j_gene: TRBJ2-3; abundance: NA; d_gene: TRBD2; v_gene: TRBV11-3; CDR3nt: TGTGCCAGCAGCCCCCGGGGGGGGACGCAGTATTTT; CDR3aa: CASSPRGGTQYF
j_gene: TRBJ1-2; abundance: NA; d_gene: TRBD1; v_gene: TRBV10-3; CDR3nt: TGTGCCATCAGTGAGTCGCCTGACAGGGGGCCGATTGGCTACACCTTC; CDR3aa: CAISESPDRGPIGYTF
j_gene: TRBJ2-2; abundance: NA; d_gene: TRBD2; v_gene: TRBV19; CDR3nt: TGTGCCAGTACCCGGACTAGCGGGGGGCCCCACACCGGGGAGCTGTTTTTT; CDR3aa: CASTRTSGGPHTGELFF
j_gene: TRBJ1-2; abundance: NA; d_gene: TRBD1; v_gene: TRBV27; CDR3nt: TGTGCCAGCAGTCCAGGGGGGCCTAACTATGGCTACACCTTC; CDR3aa: CASSPGGPNYGYTF
j_gene: TRBJ2-5; abundance: NA; d_gene: NA; v_gene: TRBV9; CDR3nt: TGTGCCAGCAGCGTAGGGGCTACCCAAGAGACCCAGTACTTC; CDR3aa: CASSVGATQETQYF
j_gene: TRBJ2-1; abundance: NA; d_gene: TRBD2; v_gene: TRBV5-4; CDR3nt: TGTGCCAGCAGCTTGGTACGAGGAGCGGGGGATAATGAGCAGTTCTTC; CDR3aa: CASSLVRGAGDNEQFF
j_gene: TRBJ1-2; abundance: NA; d_gene: NA; v_gene: TRBV21-1; CDR3nt: TGTGCCAGCAGCAAACACCTTCTTGGCAGGGTTTTTTATGGCTACACCTTC; CDR3aa: CASSKHLLGRVFYGYTF
j_gene: TRBJ2-3; abundance: NA; d_gene: TRBD1; v_gene: TRBV27; CDR3nt: TGTGCCAGCAGTCCCGGGACAGGGGAAACAGATACGCAGTATTTT; CDR3aa: CASSPGTGETDTQYF
j_gene: TRBJ2-1; abundance: NA; d_gene: NA; v_gene: TRBV3-1/TRBV3-2; CDR3nt: TGTGCCAGCAGCCAAGACCGGGGTCACGCATCTGGTGAGCAGTTCTTC; CDR3aa: CASSQDRGHASGEQFF